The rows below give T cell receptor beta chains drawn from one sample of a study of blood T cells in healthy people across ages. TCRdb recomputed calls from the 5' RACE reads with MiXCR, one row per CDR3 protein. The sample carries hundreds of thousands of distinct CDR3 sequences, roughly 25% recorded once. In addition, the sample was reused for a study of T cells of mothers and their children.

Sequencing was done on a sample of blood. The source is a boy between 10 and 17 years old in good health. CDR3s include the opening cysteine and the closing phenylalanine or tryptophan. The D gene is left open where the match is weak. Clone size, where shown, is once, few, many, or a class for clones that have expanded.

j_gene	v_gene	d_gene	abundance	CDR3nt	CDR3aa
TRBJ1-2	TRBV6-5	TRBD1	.	TGTGCCAGCACGGGCTCGACAGGGAACTATGGCTACACCTTC	CASTGSTGNYGYTF
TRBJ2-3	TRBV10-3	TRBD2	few	TGTGCCATCAAGAGTTCTGGACTAGGCACAGATACGCAGTATTTT	CAIKSSGLGTDTQYF
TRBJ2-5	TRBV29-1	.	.	TGCAGCGTTGGAAGGCGGCAAGAGACCCAGTACTTC	CSVGRRQETQYF
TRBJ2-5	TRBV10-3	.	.	TGTGCCATCAGTGAGTGGGTGGGAGCTACGGAGACCCAGTACTTC	CAISEWVGATETQYF
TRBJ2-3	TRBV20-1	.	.	TGCAGTGCAAGGGGCCTCACAGATACGCAGTATTTT	CSARGLTDTQYF
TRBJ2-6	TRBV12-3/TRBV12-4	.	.	TGTGCCTGCAGACGGGCCTCTAGGGCCAACGTCCTGACTTTC	CACRRASRANVLTF
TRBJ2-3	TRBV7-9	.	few	TGTGCCAGCAGTTTGGAGGGGGCCATCACAGATACGCAGTATTTT	CASSLEGAITDTQYF
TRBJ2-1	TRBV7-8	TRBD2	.	TGTGCCAGCCTAGGCGCGACTAGCGGATACAATGAGCAGTTCTTC	CASLGATSGYNEQFF
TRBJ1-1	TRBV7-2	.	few	TGTGCCAGCAGCCTGCCCGGGGGGCCGTGGACTGAAGCTTTCTTT	CASSLPGGPWTEAFF
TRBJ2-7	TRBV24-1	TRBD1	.	TGTGCCACCAGCAGGACAGGATCCTACGAGCAGTACTTC	CATSRTGSYEQYF